This T cell receptor (beta chain) was captured in a study of cytomegalovirus exposure and HLA in healthy donors. Across the study: Genotyping showed roughly 76% of roughly 400 donors falling in the Caucasian-associated ancestry cluster.

Study results and caveats: In terms of immune exposure information, only CMV serostatus was available. The study listed about 150 cytomegalovirus-associated TCR beta chains.

Concerning this clone itself: The antigen remains unidentified.

The donors were healthy bone marrow donors. PCR primers comprised 60 Vbeta and 13 Jbeta primers. Repertoires were generated with immunoSEQ multiplex PCR, while TCRdb's copy carries only in-frame clones and drops some. This sample yields around 140,000 clones, of which roughly 88% are seen a single time; roughly 0.53% belongs to the top ten. What was sequenced was PBMCs. The origin of this receptor is a woman in her thirties or forties in good health and CMV-seronegative.

The DNA for the CDR3 is TGTGCCAGCAGTGAAACTAGCGGACGCTGGGCTACGCAGTATTTT. Protein: CASSETSGRWATQYF. The chain couples TRBV2 to TRBJ2-3, with 8 bases lining up with TRBD2. The CDR3 sequence is 15 residues long. Unmatched junction bases numbered 9, after V lost 2 bases and J lost 8 bases. The germline V gene has CDR1 SNHLY and CDR2 FYNNEI.